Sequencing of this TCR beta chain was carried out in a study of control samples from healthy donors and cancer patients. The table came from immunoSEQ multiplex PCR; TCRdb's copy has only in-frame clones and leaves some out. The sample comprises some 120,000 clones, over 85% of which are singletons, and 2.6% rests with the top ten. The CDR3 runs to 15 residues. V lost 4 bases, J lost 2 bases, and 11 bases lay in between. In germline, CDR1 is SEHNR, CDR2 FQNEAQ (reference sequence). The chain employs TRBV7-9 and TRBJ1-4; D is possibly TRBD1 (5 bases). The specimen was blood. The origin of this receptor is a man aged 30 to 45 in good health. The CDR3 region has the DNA TGTGCCAGCAGCTCGGGGGTTGGTACTAATGAAAAACTGTTTTTT. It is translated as CASSSGVGTNEKLFF.